This TCR beta chain was captured by sequencing in a study of T cells in Graves' hyperthyroidism and ophthalmopathy. Overall study: Pretreatment peripheral blood was obtained at initial diagnosis.

Amplification targeted TCR beta CDR3 regions from RNA transcripts. TCR CDR3 regions were first amplified by RT-PCR with HTBI primers. TCRdb analysed the multiplex PCR reads with MiXCR anew, one entry per CDR3 protein. The table lists about 320,000 distinct CDR3 sequences, 15% to 20% of them singletons. Findings and limits, study-wide: In the blood, most expanded thyroid clonotypes above 0.001 appeared as well.

The CDR3 is made up of 15 amino acids. In germline, CDR1 is SGHAT, CDR2 FQNNGV. V was cut by 4 bases and J by 8 bases, with 17 bases left in between. This clonotype came up many times. Its antigen remains unidentified. The chain is built from TRBV11-2 and TRBJ1-4; D ambiguous. This receptor was obtained from a man aged 25-45 years with Graves' hyperthyroidism. Source material: blood. CDR3 sequence: CASSWSVDGGEKLFF. CDR3 coding DNA: TGTGCCAGCAGCTGGTCAGTAGACGGAGGAGAAAAACTGTTTTTT.